The present T cell receptor beta chain was sequenced within a study of T cell responses to AZD1222 COVID-19 vaccine. At the level of the study: Second doses were pooled across both intervals (about 4 or about 12 weeks). Study-wide findings and caveats: Clonal diversity was possibly underestimated, and white British individuals and females predominated among donors. Two AZD1222 administrations were followed by greater Spike-specific TCR breadth and depth.

As regards this clone: Its cognate antigen is unknown.

TCRdb's table, derived via immunoSEQ multiplex PCR, lists solely in-frame clones and lacks some. The table records about 91,000 clones, about 88% of them present only once. This TCR was recovered from an adult in good health. The sequencing here drew on peripheral blood, taken on day 0 of AZD1222 vaccination.

The CDR3 region is CASSSRQINQPQHF. CDR3 DNA sequence: TGTGCCAGCAGCTCTAGACAGATCAATCAGCCCCAGCATTTT. The chain links TRBV7-2 to TRBJ1-5; perhaps TRBD1 as D (5 bases). The V end lost 4 bases, the J end lost 3 bases, and 10 bases lay between the germline ends. The CDR3 extends over 14 amino acids. Germline CDR1 and CDR2: SGHTA and FQGNSA. Drawing the rest from reference TRBV7-2 and TRBJ1-5, the complete variable domain is GAGVSQSPSNKVTEKGKDVELRCDPISGHTALYWYRQSLGQGLEFLIYFQGNSAPDKSGLPSDRFSAERTGGSVSTLTIQRTQQEDSAVYLCASSSRQINQPQHFGDGTRLSIL.